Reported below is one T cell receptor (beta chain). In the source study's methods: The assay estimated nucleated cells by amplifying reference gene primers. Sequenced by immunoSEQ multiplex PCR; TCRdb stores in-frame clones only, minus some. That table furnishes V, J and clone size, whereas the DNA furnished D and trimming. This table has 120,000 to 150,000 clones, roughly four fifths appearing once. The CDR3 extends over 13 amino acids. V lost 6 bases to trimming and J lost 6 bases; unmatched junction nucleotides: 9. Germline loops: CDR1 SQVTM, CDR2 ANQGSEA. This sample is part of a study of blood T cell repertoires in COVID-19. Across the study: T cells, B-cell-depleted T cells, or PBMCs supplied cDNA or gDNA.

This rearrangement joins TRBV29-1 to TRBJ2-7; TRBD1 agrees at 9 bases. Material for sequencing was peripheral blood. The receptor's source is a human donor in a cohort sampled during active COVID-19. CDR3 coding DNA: TGCAGCGTGGCGCCTGGGACAGGGCTCGAGCAGTACTTC. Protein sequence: CSVAPGTGLEQYF.